These 21 T cell receptor beta chains originate from one sample sequenced in a study of T cells in Graves' hyperthyroidism and ophthalmopathy. TCR beta CDR3 regions were amplified from RNA transcripts. With the HTBI primer set, the TCR CDR3 went through a first round of RT-PCR. TCRdb reprocessed the multiplex PCR reads via MiXCR and lists one record per CDR3 protein. The table includes nearly 600,000 distinct CDR3 sequences, roughly 14% detected once. The specimen sequenced was blood. All receptors come from a woman in her thirties with Graves' hyperthyroidism that later progressed to Graves' ophthalmopathy.

This clonotype was found many times. The chain joins TRBV20-1 to TRBJ2-5; perhaps TRBD1 as D (5 bases). Germline V gene sequence: CDR1 DFQATT, CDR2 SNEGSKA (reference sequence). This CDR3 comprises 11 residues. The CDR3 region is CSGFGQETQYF. The CDR3 DNA follows: TGCTCAGGGTTCGGTCAAGAGACCCAGTACTTC.

This clonotype was seen ten or more times. This chain uses TRBV7-9 with TRBJ2-3; 12 bases line up with TRBD2. The germline V gene encodes CDR1 SEHNR and CDR2 FQNEAQ (reference sequence). The CDR3 is made up of 18 amino acids. Trimming removed 1 base from V and 1 base from J; junction bases left unmatched: 6. CDR3 sequence reads: CASSLGMGLAGRTDTQYF. CDR3 nucleotides: TGTGCCAGCAGCTTAGGGATGGGACTAGCGGGCCGCACAGATACGCAGTATTTT.

This clonotype was seen repeatedly, ten times or more. V is TRBV9 and J is TRBJ2-7; no reliable D call. The CDR3 runs to 16 residues. Trimming took off 2 bases at V and 3 bases at J, with 18 bases between the two ends. Germline V lookup: CDR1 SGDLS, CDR2 YYNGEE. CDR3 nucleotides: TGTGCCAGCAGCGTGGGTGCCTCCTTTCCAGTCTACGAGCAGTACTTC. It is translated as CASSVGASFPVYEQYF.

This clonotype has a count of ten or more. This rearrangement joins TRBV7-9 to TRBJ2-5, with D unclear. The CDR3 runs 14 residues. With 1 base removed from V and 4 bases from J, the gap between germline ends came to 10 bases. Germline CDR1 SEHNR, CDR2 FQNEAQ (reference sequence). The CDR3 region is CASSLVREIETQYF. The CDR3 DNA reads TGTGCCAGCAGCTTAGTTAGAGAGATAGAGACCCAGTACTTC.

This clonotype was seen more than once but under ten times. CDR3 in DNA: TGTGCCAGCAGCCAAGCGGGTTTGAGCACAGATACGCAGTATTTT. Its protein is CASSQAGLSTDTQYF. This chain uses TRBV5-6 with TRBJ2-3; a weak D match, TRBD2 (6 bases). Germline V lookup: CDR1 SGHDT, CDR2 YYEEEE. Deletions cut 4 bases from V and 0 bases from J, with 12 bases between. CDR3 length: 15 residues.

This clonotype was seen more than once but under ten times. V and J are TRBV19 and TRBJ1-4; D is ambiguous. Germline values: CDR1 LNHDA, CDR2 SQIVND (reference sequence). The CDR3 extends over 14 amino acids. Trimming left V 10 bases short and J 0 bases short, with 12 bases between. The CDR3 protein is CATQDAPTNEKLFF. The CDR3 nucleotides read TGTGCCACCCAGGACGCTCCAACTAATGAAAAACTGTTTTTT.

Details on this clonotype: A much larger clone lies a single base off, so this may be a read error. The chain uses TRBV7-2 and TRBJ2-3, with TRBD2 as a possible D gene (5 bases). Trimming left V 6 bases short and J 4 bases short, with 20 bases between. Germline V gene lookup returns CDR1 SGHTA and CDR2 FQGNSA. The CDR3 length is 16 residues. The CDR3 nucleotides read TGTGCCAGCAGATGCCCGGGATTAAGGGCCGCAGATACGCAGTATTTT. Amino acids: CASRCPGLRAADTQYF.

The sample holds a few counts of this clonotype. The chain combines TRBV9 with TRBJ2-1; a possible D gene is TRBD1 (6 bases). Germline loops: CDR1 SGDLS, CDR2 YYNGEE. This CDR3 contains 15 residues. V was trimmed by 2 bases and J by 4 bases, leaving 13 bases between them. The CDR3 DNA reads TGTGCCAGCAGCGTCGACTTACAGGGATACAATGAGCAGTTCTTC. Its protein is CASSVDLQGYNEQFF. The whole variable domain, remainder taken from reference TRBV9 and TRBJ2-1, is DSGVTQTPKHLITATGQRVTLRCSPRSGDLSVYWYQQSLDQGLQFLIQYYNGEERAKGNILERFSAQQFPDLHSELNLSSLELGDSALYFCASSVDLQGYNEQFFGPGTRLTVL.

This clonotype was seen repeatedly, ten times or more. This chain uses TRBV7-3 with TRBJ1-1, with 7 bases identical to TRBD1. Trimming at V came to 4 bases and at J to 11 bases, leaving 13 bases not matched to a gene. Germline CDR1 reads SGHTA; CDR2 reads FQGTGA. This CDR3 has 14 amino acids. The CDR3, as DNA: TGTGCCAGCAGCTCCTACGCAACAGGGGATTCGGCTTTCTTT. Encoded protein: CASSSYATGDSAFF.

This clonotype was counted a few times. V and J are TRBV7-2 and TRBJ2-7, with TRBD2 as a possible D gene (6 bases). Between the trimmed V and J ends, which lost 1 base and 0 bases, there was a span of 13 bases. CDR1 and CDR2 from the germline V gene are SGHTA and FQGNSA. The CDR3 is 16 residues long. This CDR3 is CASSLGGGPSSYEQYF. For the CDR3, the DNA is TGTGCCAGCAGCTTAGGGGGAGGACCAAGCTCCTACGAGCAGTACTTC.

This clonotype was recorded at least ten times. The chain couples TRBV6-1 to TRBJ2-2; D is ambiguous. Trimming removed 10 bases at V and 1 base at J, with 13 bases between. The CDR3 loop spans 14 amino acids. The germline V gene has CDR1 MNHNS and CDR2 SASEGT. CDR3 region: CATRSERNTGELFF. The CDR3, as DNA: TGTGCCACCAGATCGGAACGGAACACCGGGGAGCTGTTTTTT.

This clonotype was seen only a few times. The chain uses TRBV29-1 and TRBJ2-7; no clear D gene. This CDR3 spans 13 amino acids. From germline, CDR1 is SQVTM and CDR2 ANQGSEA. The ends were cut back, 7 bases at V and 4 bases at J, with 17 bases in the middle. The CDR3 coding sequence is TGCAGCGCCGCTCGACAAGAAGCTTACGAGCAGTACTTC. Amino acids: CSAARQEAYEQYF.

This clonotype was found a few times. For the CDR3, the DNA is TGCAGTGGTGGTGGCGGGAGGGAGAGCACAGATACGCAGTATTTT. Translation: CSGGGGRESTDTQYF. J is TRBJ2-3 and V is TRBV20-1, with 9 nucleotides matching TRBD2. Germline V CDR1 and CDR2: DFQATT, SNEGSKA (reference sequence). Germline trimming cut 7 bases from V and 0 bases from J; bases unmatched to any gene: 8. The length of the CDR3 is 15 residues.

Many counts were recorded for this clonotype. This chain links TRBV7-6 with TRBJ2-1, with 10 bases that match TRBD1. CDR3 size: 15 residues. Germline V gene data show CDR1 as SGHVS and CDR2 as FNYEAQ. Trimming at V came to 2 bases and at J to 8 bases, leaving 6 bases not matched to a gene. In DNA form, the CDR3 reads TGTGCCAGCAGCTTAAGGGACAGGGGTTTCGATGAGCAGTTCTTC. As protein: CASSLRDRGFDEQFF.

The table lists this clonotype with many counts. This sequence joins TRBV9 and TRBJ2-7, with D possibly matching TRBD2 (6 bases). This CDR3 is 14 amino acids long. Trimming stripped 10 bases from V and 2 bases from J, with 19 bases between. In germline, CDR1 is SGDLS, CDR2 YYNGEE. The DNA of the CDR3 is TGTGCCTCGGGGAAGGGCCGCGGGGCCTACGAGCAGTACTTC. The encoded protein is CASGKGRGAYEQYF.

Ten or more counts support this clonotype. The chain carries TRBV10-1 and TRBJ1-4, with 9 bases fitting TRBD1. CDR1 is WNHNN, CDR2 SYGVQD, per germline (reference sequence). This CDR3 is built from 13 residues. The trim removed 9 bases at V and 7 bases at J, leaving 6 bases unmatched. CDR3 in DNA: TGCGCCAGAGGGACAGGGAGGGGTGAAAAACTGTTTTTT. Amino acids: CARGTGRGEKLFF.

This clonotype has ten or more counts. The chain joins TRBV18 to TRBJ1-1, with D perhaps TRBD1 (5 bases). Germline lookup yields CDR1 KGHSH and CDR2 LQKENI. The CDR3 contains 15 residues. Deletions cut 3 bases from V and 2 bases from J, with 13 bases between. The DNA for the CDR3 is TGTGCCAGCTCACCTGTGGGGCAGGGAAACACTGAAGCTTTCTTT. Translated, it gives CASSPVGQGNTEAFF.

This clonotype was recorded many times. The J gene is TRBJ1-5, the V gene TRBV12-3 or TRBV12-4, with D tentatively TRBD1 (5 bases). V was shortened by 7 bases and J by 4 bases, with 17 bases between the two germline ends. The CDR3 is 15 amino acids. Here the CDR3 reads CASTADSSLNQPQHF. CDR3 bases: TGTGCCAGCACTGCAGACAGCTCATTGAATCAGCCCCAGCATTTT.

As regards this clonotype: This may come from a read error, since a much larger clone is one base off. This chain uses TRBV10-3 with TRBJ2-5, with TRBD2 matching 13 bases. Germline V gene lookup returns CDR1 ENHRY and CDR2 SYGVKD. This CDR3 comprises 18 residues. V shed 4 bases and J 4 bases; nucleotides not matched to a gene: 12. This CDR3 reads CAISGSVGLAGARETQYF. As DNA, the CDR3 is TGTGCCATCAGTGGGTCAGTAGGACTAGCGGGAGCACGAGAGACCCAGTACTTC.

Points on this clonotype: Given a much more abundant clone one base away, this may be a read error. V is TRBV12-5 and J is TRBJ2-1; D not certain. The CDR3 spans 11 residues. Germline V gene sequence: CDR1 LGHNT, CDR2 FRNRAP. For the CDR3, the DNA is TGTGCTGGTGGTTTGGTTGGCGAGCAGTTCTTC. This encodes CAGGLVGEQFF. The whole variable domain, filled in from reference TRBV12-5 and TRBJ2-1, reads DARVTQTPRHKVTEMGQEVTMRCQPILGHNTVFWYRQTMMQGLELLAYFRNRAPLDDSGMPKDRFSAEMPDATLATLKIQPSEPRDSAVYFCAGGLVGEQFFGPGTRLTVL.

This clonotype occurred many times. The chain has TRBV9 and TRBJ1-2; 7 nucleotides align to TRBD1. CDR3 length equals 17 residues. J gave up 4 bases and V 0 bases, and 12 bases lay outside the gene matches. The V gene's germline CDR1 is SGDLS and CDR2 YYNGEE. The CDR3 bases are TGTGCCAGCAGCGTAGCTACGGACAGGACGACTGGCTATGGCTACACCTTC. Residues: CASSVATDRTTGYGYTF.